The 24 T cell receptor beta chains below all came from one sample that was sequenced in a study of T cell responses to AZD1222 COVID-19 vaccine. Some clones are missing from TCRdb's copy, which holds only in-frame ones; the method was immunoSEQ multiplex PCR. Here the sample spans around 120,000 clones, 85% to 90% being singletons. The starting material was peripheral blood, obtained on day 0 of AZD1222 vaccination. The receptor set was obtained from an adult in good health.

The chain recombines TRBV18 with TRBJ2-3; 10 bases are a match to TRBD2. V lost 3 bases and J lost 2; bases outside the gene matches: 8. This CDR3 is built from 17 residues. CDR1 is KGHSH and CDR2 is LQKENI in the germline V gene. The CDR3 spells CASSPNLAGDPTDTQYF. The CDR3 DNA reads TGTGCCAGCTCACCGAACCTAGCGGGGGACCCCACAGATACGCAGTATTTT.

V usage is TRBV5-1 and J usage is TRBJ2-2, with 7 bases that match TRBD1. This CDR3 contains 17 residues. Germline V gene data show CDR1 as SGHRS and CDR2 as YFSETQ. The trim removed 3 bases at V and 0 bases at J, leaving 8 bases unmatched. The CDR3 sequence is CASSWDPQGTNTGELFF. CDR3 bases: TGCGCCAGCAGCTGGGACCCACAGGGGACGAACACCGGGGAGCTGTTTTTT.

Written as DNA, the CDR3 is TGTGCCAGCAGCTTGGCAGGGACTAGCGGGACAAGCACGAGTACGCAGTATTTT. Amino acids: CASSLAGTSGTSTSTQYF. The chain uses TRBV5-8 and TRBJ2-3, with 13 nucleotides matching TRBD2. The J segment lost 8 bases and the V segment lost 0 bases, leaving 12 bases of the junction unmatched. Germline CDR1 and CDR2: SGHTS and YDEGEE. The CDR3 is 18 residues long.

The chain couples TRBV4-1 to TRBJ1-5; D is ambiguous. The germline V gene has CDR1 MGHRA and CDR2 YSYEKL. V was pared by 0 bases and J by 3 bases, with 12 bases between. The CDR3 sequence is 16 residues long. As DNA, the CDR3 is TGCGCCAGCAGCCAAGATAGGAACAGCCTCAATCAGCCCCAGCATTTT. Translating gives CASSQDRNSLNQPQHF.

The chain carries TRBV9 and TRBJ1-2, with 7 nucleotides matching TRBD1. In germline, CDR1 is SGDLS, CDR2 YYNGEE. Trimming cost V 0 bases and J 1 base; bases outside gene matches: 12. The CDR3 extends over 18 amino acids. Here the CDR3 reads CASSVGRDRVRFNYGYTF. The CDR3 bases are TGTGCCAGCAGCGTAGGCCGGGACAGAGTAAGATTTAACTATGGCTACACCTTC. The variable domain in full, with the rest retrieved from reference TRBV9 and TRBJ1-2, is DSGVTQTPKHLITATGQRVTLRCSPRSGDLSVYWYQQSLDQGLQFLIQYYNGEERAKGNILERFSAQQFPDLHSELNLSSLELGDSALYFCASSVGRDRVRFNYGYTFGSGTRLTVV.

The chain recombines TRBV3-1 (or the pseudogene TRBV3-2) with TRBJ2-6; the D gene is possibly TRBD2 (5 bases). V gave up 3 bases and J gave up 4 bases, with 19 bases separating them. This CDR3 region has 18 residues. The germline V gene encodes CDR1 LGHDT and CDR2 YNNKEL (reference sequence). CDR3 nucleotide sequence: TGTGCCAGCAGCCACTCCTCGAGGGCCGGTACGGGGGCCAACGTCCTGACTTTC. Amino acid sequence: CASSHSSRAGTGANVLTF.

Only one count was recorded for this clone. The rearrangement joins TRBV13 to TRBJ2-7; 9 bases fit TRBD2. The CDR3 extends over 16 amino acids. Unmatched junction bases numbered 4, after V lost 0 bases and J lost 1 base. CDR1 and CDR2 (germline): PRHDT, FYEKMQ (reference sequence). CDR3 protein: CASSLGRSGGSYEQYF. The CDR3 coding sequence is TGTGCCAGCAGCTTAGGCCGTAGCGGGGGATCCTACGAGCAGTACTTC.

This chain connects TRBV6-5 to TRBJ1-6; D not certain. Germline loops: CDR1 MNHEY, CDR2 SVGAGI. The CDR3 has 14 amino acids. V lost 4 bases and J lost 9, with 13 bases in between. The CDR3 DNA is TGTGCCAGCAGTTCCCTAAACCCAATTTCACCCCTCCACTTT. Amino acids: CASSSLNPISPLHF.

The DNA of the CDR3 is TGTGCCAGCAGTCCCGAGAGGAGTACCGGGCGGGGAGAGACCCAGTACTTC. Translation gives CASSPERSTGRGETQYF. The V and J genes are TRBV6-2 or TRBV6-3 and TRBJ2-5; D is perhaps TRBD2 (6 bases). The CDR3 is 17 residues long. Germline loops: CDR1 MNHEY, CDR2 SVGEGT. V lost 5 bases, J lost 4 bases, and 23 bases lay in between.

V gene TRBV29-1 combines with J gene TRBJ2-5; 10 nucleotides align to TRBD1. Germline V lookup: CDR1 SQVTM, CDR2 ANQGSEA. CDR3 length: 11 residues. V was clipped by 7 bases and J by 4 bases; unmatched bases: 0. CDR3 region: CSGTGGETQYF. CDR3 coding DNA: TGCAGCGGGACAGGGGGAGAGACCCAGTACTTC.

This chain joins TRBV30 and TRBJ1-6; D is uncertain. Trimming shortened V by 5 bases and J by 7 bases, and 12 bases separated the two germline ends. Looked up from germline, CDR1 is GTSNPN and CDR2 is SVGIG (reference sequence). The CDR3 has 13 amino acids. The DNA of the CDR3 is TGTGCCTGGGCTGGACGGATCAATTCACCCCTCCACTTT. As protein: CAWAGRINSPLHF.

The chain uses TRBV18 and TRBJ2-4; 8 bases match TRBD2. Germline CDR1 and CDR2: KGHSH and LQKENI. The CDR3 sequence is 18 residues long. V gave up 3 bases and J gave up 0 bases; unmatched junction bases: 10. The CDR3 spells CASSPWAAGALAKNIQYF. CDR3 nucleotides: TGTGCCAGCTCACCCTGGGCAGCGGGGGCGCTAGCCAAAAACATTCAGTACTTC.

The gene calls are TRBV2 and TRBJ2-2, with D possibly being TRBD2 (5 bases). This CDR3 comprises 17 residues. Germline CDR1 reads SNHLY; CDR2 reads FYNNEI. V lost 8 bases and J 1 base, leaving 20 bases between the germline ends. The CDR3 region is CASSGPSGARNTGELFF. The DNA for the CDR3 is TGTGCCAGCTCAGGACCAAGCGGCGCACGGAACACCGGGGAGCTGTTTTTT.

The rearrangement uses TRBV2 and TRBJ1-4; a possible D gene is TRBD1 (5 bases). The CDR3 runs 14 residues. Germline CDR1 SNHLY, CDR2 FYNNEI. V was shortened by 2 bases and J by 7 bases, with 11 bases between the two germline ends. The DNA for the CDR3 is TGTGCCAGCAGTGAACCCCCCCAGGGTGAAAAACTGTTTTTT. This gives the protein CASSEPPQGEKLFF.

The chain joins TRBV6-2 or TRBV6-3 to TRBJ1-2; D gene uncertain. The V end was cut by 2 bases, the J end by 1 base, with 17 bases between. CDR1 and CDR2 (germline): MNHEY, SVGEGT. This CDR3 region has 17 residues. This CDR3 reads CASSYGWMSWDNYGYTF. DNA for the CDR3: TGTGCCAGCAGTTACGGATGGATGTCCTGGGATAACTATGGCTACACCTTC.

Only a few counts were recorded for this clone. V and J are TRBV6-5 and TRBJ2-5, with D possibly matching TRBD1 (6 bases). V was clipped by 6 bases and J by 2 bases, with 16 bases between them. CDR3 length equals 15 residues. CDR1 is MNHEY and CDR2 is SVGAGI in the germline V gene. CDR3 residues: CASSDRTAAQETQYF. CDR3 DNA: TGTGCCAGCAGCGATAGGACAGCTGCTCAAGAGACCCAGTACTTC.

This rearrangement joins TRBV28 to TRBJ2-7; D gene ambiguous. The CDR3 consists of 12 residues. Trimming cost V 6 bases and J 2 bases, with 8 bases left between them. CDR1 MDHEN and CDR2 SYDVKM come from the germline V gene. CDR3 loop: CASSPTTYEQYF. Written as DNA, the CDR3 is TGTGCCAGCAGCCCCACAACCTACGAGCAGTACTTC.

CDR3 in DNA: TGCGCCAGCAGCTTGGACCCCGGACTGGCCCACGCGAACACCGGGGAGCTGTTTTTT. It yields the protein CASSLDPGLAHANTGELFF. This rearrangement joins TRBV5-1 to TRBJ2-2; D might be TRBD2 (5 bases). Trimming shortened V by 0 bases and J by 0 bases, and 18 bases separated the two germline ends. From germline, CDR1 is SGHRS and CDR2 YFSETQ. This CDR3 contains 19 residues.

This clone was detected once. V gene TRBV9 combines with J gene TRBJ1-2, with D possibly matching TRBD1 (5 bases). V was shortened by 5 bases and J by 3 bases, with 14 bases between the two germline ends. The germline V gene has CDR1 SGDLS and CDR2 YYNGEE. There are 14 residues in the CDR3. The CDR3 spells CASSPTGADYGYTF. CDR3 bases: TGTGCCAGCAGTCCTACAGGCGCCGACTATGGCTACACCTTC. The complete variable domain, with remaining parts taken from reference TRBV9 and TRBJ1-2, reads DSGVTQTPKHLITATGQRVTLRCSPRSGDLSVYWYQQSLDQGLQFLIQYYNGEERAKGNILERFSAQQFPDLHSELNLSSLELGDSALYFCASSPTGADYGYTFGSGTRLTVV.

CDR3 coding DNA: TGTGCCAGCAGCCTCCAACGGACAGGCCCCATAAGGAACACCATATATTTT. This translates into CASSLQRTGPIRNTIYF. The V and J genes are TRBV5-6 and TRBJ1-3; TRBD1 matches at 7 bases. Germline values: CDR1 SGHDT, CDR2 YYEEEE. V lost 4 bases to trimming and J lost 7 bases; unmatched junction nucleotides: 17. This CDR3 is 17 amino acids long.

V is TRBV5-1 and J is TRBJ1-5; TRBD1 aligns across 7 bases. The junction had 4 bases not matched to a gene; V was cut back by 0 bases and J by 4 bases. CDR3 length: 15 residues. CDR1 and CDR2 from the germline V gene are SGHRS and YFSETQ. The CDR3 loop is CASSLEGDRNQPQHF. DNA for the CDR3: TGCGCCAGCAGCTTGGAAGGGGACAGAAATCAGCCCCAGCATTTT.

The V gene is TRBV19, the J gene TRBJ1-4, with TRBD1 identical over 12 bases. The germline V gene has CDR1 LNHDA and CDR2 SQIVND (reference sequence). The J segment lost 8 bases and the V segment lost 7 bases, leaving 14 bases of the junction unmatched. This CDR3 is 17 amino acids long. The CDR3 nucleotides read TGTGCCAGTACTACCAGGAGGACCGGGACAGGGGGCGAAAAACTGTTTTTT. Encoded protein: CASTTRRTGTGGEKLFF. Filled out from reference TRBV19 and TRBJ1-4, the complete variable domain reads DGGITQSPKYLFRKEGQNVTLSCEQNLNHDAMYWYRQDPGQGLRLIYYSQIVNDFQKGDIAEGYSVSREKKESFPLTVTSAQKNPTAFYLCASTTRRTGTGGEKLFFGSGTQLSVL.

V usage is TRBV29-1 and J usage is TRBJ1-5, with 9 bases fitting TRBD1. CDR3 length equals 13 residues. CDR1 SQVTM and CDR2 ANQGSEA come from the germline V gene. V shed 6 bases and J 6 bases; nucleotides not matched to a gene: 6. CDR3 amino acids: CSVETGGGQPQHF. CDR3 nucleotides: TGCAGCGTAGAAACAGGGGGCGGTCAGCCCCAGCATTTT. Supplemented by reference TRBV29-1 and TRBJ1-5, the full variable domain reads SAVISQKPSRDICQRGTSLTIQCQVDSQVTMMFWYRQQPGQSLTLIATANQGSEATYESGFVIDKFPISRPNLTFSTLTVSNMSPEDSSIYLCSVETGGGQPQHFGDGTRLSIL.

This clone was found once. The DNA for the CDR3 is TGTGCCAGCAGCCCTATTAAGGAAAGCACTGAAGCTTTCTTT. Translated, it gives CASSPIKESTEAFF. J is TRBJ1-1 and V is TRBV7-9, with D hard to call. Germline loops: CDR1 SEHNR, CDR2 FQNEAQ (reference sequence). This CDR3 has 14 amino acids. With 5 bases removed from V and 4 bases from J, the gap between germline ends came to 14 bases.